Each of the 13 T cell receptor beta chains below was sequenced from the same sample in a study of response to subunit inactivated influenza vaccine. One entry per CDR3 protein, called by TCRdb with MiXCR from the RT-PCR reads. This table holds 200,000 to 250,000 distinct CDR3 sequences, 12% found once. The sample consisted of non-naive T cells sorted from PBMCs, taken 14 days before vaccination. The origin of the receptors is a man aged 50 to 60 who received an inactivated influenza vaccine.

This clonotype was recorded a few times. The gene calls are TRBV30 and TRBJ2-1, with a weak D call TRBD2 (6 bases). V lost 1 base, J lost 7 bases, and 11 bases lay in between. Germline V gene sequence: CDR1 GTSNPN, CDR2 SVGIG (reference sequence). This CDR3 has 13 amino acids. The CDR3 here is CAWSGGELNEQFF. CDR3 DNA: TGTGCCTGGAGTGGGGGGGAGTTAAATGAGCAGTTCTTC.

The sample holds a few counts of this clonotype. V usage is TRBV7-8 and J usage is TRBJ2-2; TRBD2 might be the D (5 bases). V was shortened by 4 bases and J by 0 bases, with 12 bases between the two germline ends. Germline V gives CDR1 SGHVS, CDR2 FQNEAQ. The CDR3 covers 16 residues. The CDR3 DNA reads TGTGCCAGCAGCTCCCGGAGGATCCCGAACACCGGGGAGCTGTTTTTT. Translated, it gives CASSSRRIPNTGELFF.

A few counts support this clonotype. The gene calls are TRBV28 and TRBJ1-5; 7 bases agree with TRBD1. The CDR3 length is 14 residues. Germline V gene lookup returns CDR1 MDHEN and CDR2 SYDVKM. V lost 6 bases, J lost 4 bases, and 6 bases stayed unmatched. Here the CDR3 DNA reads TGTGCCAGCAGGGGGGGACAGATTAATCAGCCCCAGCATTTT. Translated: CASRGGQINQPQHF.

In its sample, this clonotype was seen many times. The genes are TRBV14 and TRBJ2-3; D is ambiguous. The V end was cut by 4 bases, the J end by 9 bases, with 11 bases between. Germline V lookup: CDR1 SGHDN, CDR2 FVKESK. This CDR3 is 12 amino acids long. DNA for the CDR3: TGTGCCAGCAGCCCGCTAGGCACGACGCAGTATTTT. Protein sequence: CASSPLGTTQYF.

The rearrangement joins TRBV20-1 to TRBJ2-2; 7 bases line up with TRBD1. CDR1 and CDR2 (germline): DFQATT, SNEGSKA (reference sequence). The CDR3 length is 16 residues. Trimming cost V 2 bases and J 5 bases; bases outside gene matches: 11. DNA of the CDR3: TGCAGTGCTAGAACCCCGACAGGGTCGGGGACCGGGGAGCTGTTTTTT. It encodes CSARTPTGSGTGELFF.

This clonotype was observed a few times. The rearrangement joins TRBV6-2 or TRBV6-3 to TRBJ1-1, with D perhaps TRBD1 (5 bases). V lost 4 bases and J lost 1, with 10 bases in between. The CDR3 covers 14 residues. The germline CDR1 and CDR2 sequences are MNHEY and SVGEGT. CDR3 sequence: CASSSTATNTEAFF. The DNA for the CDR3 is TGTGCCAGCAGTTCGACAGCTACGAACACTGAAGCTTTCTTT.

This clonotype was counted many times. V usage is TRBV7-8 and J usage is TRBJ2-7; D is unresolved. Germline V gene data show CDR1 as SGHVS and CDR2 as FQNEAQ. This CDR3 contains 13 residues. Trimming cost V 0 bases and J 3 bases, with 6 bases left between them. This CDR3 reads CASSLADFYEQYF. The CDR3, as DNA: TGTGCCAGCAGCTTAGCCGACTTCTACGAGCAGTACTTC.

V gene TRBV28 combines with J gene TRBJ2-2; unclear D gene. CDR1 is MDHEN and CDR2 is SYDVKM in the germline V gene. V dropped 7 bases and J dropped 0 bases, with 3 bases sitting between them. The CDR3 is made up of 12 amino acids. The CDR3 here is CASISNTGELFF. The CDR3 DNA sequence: TGTGCCAGCATTTCGAACACCGGGGAGCTGTTTTTT.

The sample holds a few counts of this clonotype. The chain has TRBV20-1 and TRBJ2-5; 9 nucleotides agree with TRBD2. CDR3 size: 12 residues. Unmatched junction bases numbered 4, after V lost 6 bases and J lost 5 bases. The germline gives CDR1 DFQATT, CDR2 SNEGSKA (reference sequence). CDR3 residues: CSAAGGWETQYF. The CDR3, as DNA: TGCAGTGCGGCGGGGGGGTGGGAGACCCAGTACTTC.

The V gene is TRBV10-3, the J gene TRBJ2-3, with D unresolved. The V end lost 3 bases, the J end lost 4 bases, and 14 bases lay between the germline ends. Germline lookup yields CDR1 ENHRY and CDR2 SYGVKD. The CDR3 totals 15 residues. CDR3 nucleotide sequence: TGTGCCATCAGTGAAGGGCAGGTGTCCGCAGATACGCAGTATTTT. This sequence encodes CAISEGQVSADTQYF.

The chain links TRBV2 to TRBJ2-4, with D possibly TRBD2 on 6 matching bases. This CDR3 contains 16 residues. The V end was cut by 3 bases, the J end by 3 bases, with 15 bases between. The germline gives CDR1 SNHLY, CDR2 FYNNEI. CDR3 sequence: CASSELRAGSKNIQYF. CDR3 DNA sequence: TGTGCCAGCAGTGAGCTGCGGGCGGGGAGCAAAAACATTCAGTACTTC.

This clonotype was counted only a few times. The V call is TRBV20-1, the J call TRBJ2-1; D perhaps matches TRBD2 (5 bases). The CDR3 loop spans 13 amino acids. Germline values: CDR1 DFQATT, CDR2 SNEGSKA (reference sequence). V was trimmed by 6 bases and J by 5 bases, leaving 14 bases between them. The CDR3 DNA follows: TGCAGTGCCCAAAAACTAGGCCACAATGAGCAGTTCTTC. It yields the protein CSAQKLGHNEQFF.

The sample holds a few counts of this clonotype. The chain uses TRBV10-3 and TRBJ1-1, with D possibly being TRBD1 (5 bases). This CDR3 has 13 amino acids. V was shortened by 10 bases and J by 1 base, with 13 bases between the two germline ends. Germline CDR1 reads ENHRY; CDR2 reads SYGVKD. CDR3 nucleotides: TGTGCCACCTCGTATGGGGGGAACACTGAAGCTTTCTTT. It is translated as CATSYGGNTEAFF.